A selection of T cell receptor beta chains follows, all from one sample in a study of blood T cells in healthy people across ages. TCRdb recomputed calls from the 5' RACE reads with MiXCR, one row per CDR3 protein. Of some 1.1 million distinct CDR3 sequences in the sample, about two fifths were seen once. Sequenced input: blood. The receptors were gathered from a man aged 18 to 30 in good health. CDR3s include the opening cysteine and the closing phenylalanine or tryptophan. D genes are given only for firm matches.

j_call d_call v_call cdr3_aa
TRBJ1-5 TRBD1 TRBV6-5 CASSFSGTGTNQPQHF
TRBJ2-7 TRBD1 TRBV6-2/TRBV6-3 CASSYGQGWYEQYF
TRBJ1-6 . TRBV4-3 CASSNFNSPLHF
TRBJ2-3 TRBD2 TRBV10-3 CAIGELAGTTDTQYF
TRBJ2-7 . TRBV20-1 CSARAAGIRYEQYF
TRBJ2-5 TRBD1 TRBV6-5 CASSFSGQGEQETQNF
TRBJ1-5 . TRBV20-1 CSATDRGGRQPQHF
TRBJ1-2 TRBD1 TRBV9 CASSPWVRDRGYYGYTF
TRBJ2-1 . TRBV5-1 CASSRGGDRGNWNEQFF
TRBJ2-5 . TRBV9 CASSVSGTYNEQYF
TRBJ2-6 . TRBV28 CASSSEGVSGANVRTF
TRBJ1-1 . TRBV5-1 CASSLAARATEAFF
TRBJ2-2 . TRBV27 CASSPSDSGELFF
TRBJ2-5 TRBD1 TRBV5-1 CASSLSVRGYQETQYF
TRBJ2-1 TRBD2 TRBV6-5 CASSYDSGGYNEQFF
TRBJ1-2 . TRBV5-1 CASSADPSGYTF